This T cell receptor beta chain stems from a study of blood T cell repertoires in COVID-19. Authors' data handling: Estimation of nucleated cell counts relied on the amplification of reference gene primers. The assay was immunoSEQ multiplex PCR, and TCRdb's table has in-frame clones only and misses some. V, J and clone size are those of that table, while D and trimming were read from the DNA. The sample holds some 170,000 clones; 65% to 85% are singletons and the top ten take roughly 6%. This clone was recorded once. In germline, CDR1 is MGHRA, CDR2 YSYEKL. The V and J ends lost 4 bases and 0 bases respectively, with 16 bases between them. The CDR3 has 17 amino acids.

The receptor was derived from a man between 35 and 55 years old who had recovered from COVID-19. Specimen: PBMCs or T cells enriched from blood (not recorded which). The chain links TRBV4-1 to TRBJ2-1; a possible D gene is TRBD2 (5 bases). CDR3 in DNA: TGCGCCAGCAGCCTAGCCTATGGACTCGACTCCTACAATGAGCAGTTCTTC. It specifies CASSLAYGLDSYNEQFF.